This T cell receptor beta chain was observed in a study of cytomegalovirus exposure and HLA in healthy donors. Losses at the gene ends were 5 bases for V and 8 bases for J; bases not matched to a gene: 8. This CDR3 region has 14 residues. Germline V gene data show CDR1 as SGHVS and CDR2 as FQNEAQ. This clone was found once. The target antigen is unknown. Primers: 60 Vbeta forward and 13 Jbeta reverse. Measured with immunoSEQ multiplex PCR; TCRdb has only the in-frame clones, and not every one. This sample has roughly 120,000 clones, with approximately 80% found just once. General study results and limits: Across donors, presence/absence analyses took sequencing depth to be roughly uniform.

The chain is built from TRBV7-8 and TRBJ1-3, with 8 positions matching TRBD1. The TCR comes from a man between 18 and 29 years old in good health and CMV-seropositive. Sample: PBMCs. The CDR3 DNA reads TGTGCCAGCAGCCAGACGGACAGGGATCACACCATATATTTT. As protein: CASSQTDRDHTIYF.